Described below is a single T cell receptor beta chain sequence and its context. Its target antigen remains unknown. Base qualities are not at hand, and no much larger clone is one base apart. This entry belongs to a study of shared clonotypes between healthy human individuals (TCRdb year 2020). Regarding the complete study: The cohort included three men and a couple of women between 18 and 49 years of age. Blood TCR repertoires of roughly five healthy adults were deeply sequenced to estimate repertoire size and the extent of clonotype sharing between individuals. Leukapheresis yielded between about 0.94 and 8.9 billion PBMCs per donor. For each donor, CD4 naive and CD4 memory were each run on three plates, CD8 naive on two plates, and CD8 memory on one plate. To increase sequencing depth and limit assay-specific biases, TCR repertoire library preparation and sequencing were carried out by different laboratories using diverse techniques.

The germline V gene sets CDR1 to MDHEN and CDR2 to SYDVKM. There are 16 amino acids in the CDR3, from cysteine to phenylalanine inclusive. The only DNA kept is the CDR3, 48 bases in frame from the first base. Between the V and J ends, shortened by 2 bases and 10 bases respectively, the junction contains 23 bases. Using the deep immunoSEQ assay, multiplex PCR amplified TCR CDR3 regions from genomic DNA. Extracted genomic DNA from each cell subset was spread evenly across all wells of several immunoSEQ 96-well plates, with each plate serving as a replicate. For sorted subsets, 150 to 250 ng of genomic DNA, equivalent to tens of thousands of T cell genomes, went into each replicate PCR. Purified libraries were quantified with a Qubit 3.0 fluorometer, sized on a Bioanalyzer 2100, and re-quantified with the KAPA Library Quantification kit. Every immunoSEQ 96-well plate was sequenced on a dedicated single-read 150-cycle Illumina NextSeq 550 flow cell. The study's processing was this. Because the immunoSEQ output included only junctional sequences and no quality scores, the filtering could not be the same as the filtering used for full-length reads. Sequences were annotated with PyIR, a Python wrapper for IgBLAST v1.9, using IMGT germline references to assign V/J genes and CDR3. Reads were removed for weak V/J assignments (E-value above 1e-6), missing CDR3, stop codons, out-of-frame junctions, or ambiguous translated residues. A V3J clonotype was defined by an identical inferred V gene, J gene, and CDR3 amino acid sequence. The percentage overlap between two repertoires was calculated by dividing the number of shared unique clonotypes by the size of the smaller repertoire. Three approaches were used to assess repertoire richness: RTK rarefaction, the Chao1 estimator, and Recon v2.1 estimates of unobserved clonotypes. Generation probabilities were computed with OLGA for all TCRbeta clonotypes obtained by the gDNA method from several donors. As stored in TCRdb, this immuneACCESS dataset retains in-frame rearrangements with V and J assigned. A fraction of the clones does not appear; measured against another copy, unresolved V genes explain less than half of the discrepancy, and the remainder lacks a known reason. V and J calls and clone size are copied from that table; D and trimming were computed from the DNA. This sample comprises 2,500,000 or so clones, roughly 93% of them detected only once. About 0.38% of the sample comes from the top ten.

Results and caveats for the whole study, not just this receptor: Even with the large sequencing depth, rarefaction of the sorted-subset datasets indicated that sequencing was incomplete. When four donors were compared, the shared fraction of clonotypes was 5% to 6.5% for naive CD4, about 4% for naive CD8, 2% to 2.5% for memory CD4, and around 0.4% for memory CD8. Pairwise subsampling led to the expectation that sequencing depth would affect the degree of clonotype sharing among donors. Higher generation probabilities were observed for clonotypes shared by all four sorted-subset donors than for non-shared clonotypes. Sampling was restricted to blood, and TCR repertoires in tissues likely differ from the TCR repertoires found in blood. Larger estimated clonotype richness was generally found for naive subsets than for memory subsets. The genetic and exposure-history diversity represented was limited by the small number of donors.

The donors were healthy, HIV-negative adults who had no recently reported acute infections or vaccinations. All donors were Caucasian adults living in Nashville, Tennessee, USA. Magnetic negative selection was used to enrich CD4+ T cells, after which naive cells were positively selected on CD45RA and the negative fraction became the memory subset. Blood was collected by leukapheresis, and PBMCs were isolated by Ficoll-Histopaque density gradient centrifugation and then cryopreserved in liquid nitrogen vapor phase. Analytical flow cytometry was used to check the purity and quantity of each magnetically sorted T cell population. Genomic DNA was isolated from every sorted fraction and measured by UV absorbance on a Nanodrop 2000c.

The sequence was collected from a man younger than 30 in good health. Some clones in this sample may be carry-over from other donors' samples. This chain is built from TRBV28 and TRBJ1-1, with TRBD1 perhaps the D gene, on 5 matching bases. The sample was naive CD4+ T cells from PBMCs. This specimen's cell subset or site label, per the study, means: CD45RA+ positively selected. The nucleotide sequence is given as TGTGCCAGCAGTTTAGCCCCCCGGTCGGGCACTGGGGGAGCTTTCTTT. It translates to CASSLAPRSGTGGAFF.